This T cell receptor beta chain was identified in a study of regulatory and conventional T cells in breast cancer. The CDR3 consists of 15 residues. Trimming shortened V by 5 bases and J by 4 bases, and 15 bases separated the two germline ends. Per germline, CDR1 LGHNA and CDR2 YSLEER. TCRdb itself ran the PCR reads through MiXCR, one entry per CDR3 protein. The sample carries some 9,900 distinct CDR3 sequences, about 35% recorded once. Material for sequencing was conventional T cells from blood. J is TRBJ2-1 and V is TRBV4-3, with D possibly being TRBD1 or TRBD2 (7 bases each). The sequence was obtained from a male donor in good health. Here the CDR3 DNA reads TGCGCCAGCAGCAGGGAGGGGACAGAATACAATGAGCAGTTCTTC. Translation: CASSREGTEYNEQFF.